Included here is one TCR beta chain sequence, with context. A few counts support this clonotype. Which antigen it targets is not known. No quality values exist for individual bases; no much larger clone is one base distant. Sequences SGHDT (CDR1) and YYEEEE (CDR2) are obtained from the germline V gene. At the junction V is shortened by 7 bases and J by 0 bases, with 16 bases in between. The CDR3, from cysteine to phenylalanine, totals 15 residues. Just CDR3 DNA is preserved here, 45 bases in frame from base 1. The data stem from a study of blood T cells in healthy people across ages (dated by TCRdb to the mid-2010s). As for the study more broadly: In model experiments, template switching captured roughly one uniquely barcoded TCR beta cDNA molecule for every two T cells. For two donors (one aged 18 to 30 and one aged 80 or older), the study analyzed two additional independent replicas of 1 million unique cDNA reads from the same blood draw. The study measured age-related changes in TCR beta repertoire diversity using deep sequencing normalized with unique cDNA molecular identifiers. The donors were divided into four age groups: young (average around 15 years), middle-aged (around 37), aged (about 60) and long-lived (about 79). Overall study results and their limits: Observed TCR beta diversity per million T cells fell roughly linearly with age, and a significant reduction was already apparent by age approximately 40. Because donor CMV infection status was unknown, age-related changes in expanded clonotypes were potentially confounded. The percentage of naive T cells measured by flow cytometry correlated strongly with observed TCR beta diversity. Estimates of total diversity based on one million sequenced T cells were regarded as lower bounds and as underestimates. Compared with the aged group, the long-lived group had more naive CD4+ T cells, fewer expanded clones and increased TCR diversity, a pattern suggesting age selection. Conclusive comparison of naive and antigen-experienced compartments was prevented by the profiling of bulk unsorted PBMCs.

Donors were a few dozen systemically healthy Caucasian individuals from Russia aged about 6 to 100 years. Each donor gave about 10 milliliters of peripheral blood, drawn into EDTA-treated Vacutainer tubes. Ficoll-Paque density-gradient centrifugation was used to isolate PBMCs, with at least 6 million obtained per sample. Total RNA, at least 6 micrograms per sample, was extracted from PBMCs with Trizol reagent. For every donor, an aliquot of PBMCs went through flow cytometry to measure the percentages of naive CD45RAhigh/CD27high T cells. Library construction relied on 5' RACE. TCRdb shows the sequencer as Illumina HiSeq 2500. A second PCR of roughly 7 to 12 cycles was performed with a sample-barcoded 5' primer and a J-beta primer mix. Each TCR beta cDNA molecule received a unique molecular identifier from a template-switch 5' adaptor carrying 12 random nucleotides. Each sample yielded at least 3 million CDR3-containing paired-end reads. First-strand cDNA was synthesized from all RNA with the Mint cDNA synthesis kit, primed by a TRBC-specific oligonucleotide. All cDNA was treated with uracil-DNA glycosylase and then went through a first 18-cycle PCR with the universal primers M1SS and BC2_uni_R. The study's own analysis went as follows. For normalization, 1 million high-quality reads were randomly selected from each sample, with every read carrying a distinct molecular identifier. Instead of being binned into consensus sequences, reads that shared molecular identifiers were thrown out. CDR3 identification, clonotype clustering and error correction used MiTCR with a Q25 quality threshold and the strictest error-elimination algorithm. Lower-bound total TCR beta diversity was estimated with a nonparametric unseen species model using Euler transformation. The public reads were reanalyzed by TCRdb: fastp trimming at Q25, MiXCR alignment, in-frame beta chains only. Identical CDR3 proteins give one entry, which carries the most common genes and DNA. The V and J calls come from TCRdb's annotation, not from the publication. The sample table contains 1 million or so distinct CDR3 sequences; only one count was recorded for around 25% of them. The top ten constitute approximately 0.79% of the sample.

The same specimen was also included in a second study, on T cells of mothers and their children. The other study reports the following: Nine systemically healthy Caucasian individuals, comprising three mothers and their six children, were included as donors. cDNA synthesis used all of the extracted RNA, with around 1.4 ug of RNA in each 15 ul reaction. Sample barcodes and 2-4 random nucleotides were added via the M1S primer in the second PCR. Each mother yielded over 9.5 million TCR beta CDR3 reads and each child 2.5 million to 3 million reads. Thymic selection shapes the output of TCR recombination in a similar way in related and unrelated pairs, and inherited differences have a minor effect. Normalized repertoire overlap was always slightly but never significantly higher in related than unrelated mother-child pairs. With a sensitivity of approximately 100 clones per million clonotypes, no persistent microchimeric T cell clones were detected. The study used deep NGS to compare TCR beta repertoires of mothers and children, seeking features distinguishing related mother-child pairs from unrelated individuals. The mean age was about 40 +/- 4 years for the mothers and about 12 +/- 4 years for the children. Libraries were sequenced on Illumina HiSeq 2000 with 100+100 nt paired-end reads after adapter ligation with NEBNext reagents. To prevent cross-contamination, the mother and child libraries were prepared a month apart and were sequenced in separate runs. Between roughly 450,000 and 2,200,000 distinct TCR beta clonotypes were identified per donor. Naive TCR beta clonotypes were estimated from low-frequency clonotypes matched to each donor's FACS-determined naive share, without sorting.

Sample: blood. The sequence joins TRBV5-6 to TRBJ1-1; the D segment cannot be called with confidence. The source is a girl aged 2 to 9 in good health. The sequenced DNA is TGTGCCAGCGTCACGAGAGCCTTGATGAACACTGAAGCTTTCTTT. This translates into CASVTRALMNTEAFF.